The 31 T cell receptor beta chains in this list originate from one sample, sequenced in a study of blood T cell repertoires in COVID-19. Libraries were prepared by immunoSEQ multiplex PCR; TCRdb keeps only in-frame clonotypes and omits some of them. The table includes around 230,000 clones, 87% detected once. Sequenced: peripheral blood. The receptors come from a man aged 60-69 years who had recovered from COVID-19.

V and J are TRBV28 and TRBJ1-1; TRBD1 agrees at 8 bases. V shed 4 bases, J shed 3 bases, and the junction held 7 bases outside the gene matches. The CDR3 is made up of 15 amino acids. The germline gives CDR1 MDHEN, CDR2 SYDVKM. As DNA, the CDR3 is TGTGCCAGCAGTTACCTATCACAGGGGGACACTGAAGCTTTCTTT. It is translated as CASSYLSQGDTEAFF.

The J gene is TRBJ1-5, the V gene TRBV10-3; D unclear. The CDR3 is 16 residues long. Trimming took off 2 bases at V and 4 bases at J, with 15 bases between the two ends. Germline values: CDR1 ENHRY, CDR2 SYGVKD. CDR3 sequence: CAISEPPGSGNQPQHF. The CDR3 bases are TGTGCCATCAGTGAGCCGCCGGGGTCGGGAAATCAGCCCCAGCATTTT.

The chain has TRBV5-1 and TRBJ2-3; 11 bases map to TRBD2. The CDR3 runs 16 residues. V dropped 5 bases and J dropped 5; count of bases not matched to a gene: 10. Germline V gene data show CDR1 as SGHRS and CDR2 as YFSETQ. CDR3 amino acids: CASREELAGVEDTQYF. For the CDR3, the DNA is TGCGCCAGCAGAGAAGAACTAGCGGGGGTGGAAGATACGCAGTATTTT.

V is TRBV3-1 (or the pseudogene TRBV3-2) and J is TRBJ1-2; D perhaps matches TRBD1 (6 bases). The germline V gene has CDR1 LGHDT and CDR2 YNNKEL (reference sequence). V lost 8 bases to trimming and J lost 3 bases, with 16 bases between them. The CDR3 is made up of 14 amino acids. DNA for the CDR3: TGTGCCAGCTGTCCGACAGGAGACTACTATGGCTACACCTTC. It yields the protein CASCPTGDYYGYTF.

This chain uses TRBV18 with TRBJ1-1, with a possible D match to TRBD1 (5 bases). The CDR3 runs to 16 residues. V was cut by 3 bases and J by 1 base, with 15 bases left in between. CDR1 is KGHSH, CDR2 LQKENI, per germline. The DNA of the CDR3 is TGTGCCAGCTCACCTTCTGCCCCTACAGGGAACACTGAAGCTTTCTTT. Its protein product is CASSPSAPTGNTEAFF.

V usage is TRBV4-2 and J usage is TRBJ2-2, with 8 bases aligning to TRBD2. Trimming at V came to 0 bases and at J to 5 bases, leaving 2 bases not matched to a gene. Germline loops: CDR1 LGHNA, CDR2 YNFKEQ. The CDR3 is 15 amino acids. The CDR3 bases are TGTGCCAGCAGCCAAGACGGGACTAGGACCGGGGAGCTGTTTTTT. Its protein product is CASSQDGTRTGELFF.

The gene calls are TRBV9 and TRBJ2-5, with 15 bases matching TRBD2. Looked up from germline, CDR1 is SGDLS and CDR2 is YYNGEE. The CDR3 spans 18 residues. The V gene end was trimmed by 0 bases and the J gene end by 2 bases; junction bases not matched to a gene: 5. CDR3 protein: CASSVGTSGGARQETQYF. DNA for the CDR3: TGTGCCAGCAGCGTAGGGACTAGCGGGGGGGCGCGGCAAGAGACCCAGTACTTC.

This clone appeared a few times. The chain employs TRBV2 and TRBJ1-5; 7 bases are a match to TRBD1. V trimming: 6 bases; J trimming: 4 bases; junction bases outside the gene matches: 6. In germline, CDR1 is SNHLY, CDR2 FYNNEI. The CDR3 is made up of 14 amino acids. CDR3 DNA sequence: TGTGCCAGCAGAACGGGACAGCCGAATCAGCCCCAGCATTTT. The encoded protein is CASRTGQPNQPQHF.

The CDR3 is CASSSSRGLSDTGELFF. The CDR3 DNA reads as TGCGCCAGCAGCTCGTCCAGGGGGCTTTCCGACACCGGGGAGCTGTTTTTT. V is TRBV5-1 and J is TRBJ2-2; the match to TRBD1 covers 8 bases. Trimming at V came to 3 bases and at J to 3 bases, leaving 10 bases not matched to a gene. The CDR3 covers 17 residues. Germline V CDR1 and CDR2: SGHRS, YFSETQ.

The V gene is TRBV19, the J gene TRBJ2-2; D not certain. Germline lookup yields CDR1 LNHDA and CDR2 SQIVND (reference sequence). The CDR3 consists of 14 residues. Trimming stripped 1 base from V and 2 bases from J, with 5 bases between. The CDR3 coding sequence is TGTGCCAGTAGTATAGCCAGTAACACCGGGGAGCTGTTTTTT. This encodes CASSIASNTGELFF. Looking up the rest from reference TRBV19 and TRBJ2-2 gives the full variable domain: DGGITQSPKYLFRKEGQNVTLSCEQNLNHDAMYWYRQDPGQGLRLIYYSQIVNDFQKGDIAEGYSVSREKKESFPLTVTSAQKNPTAFYLCASSIASNTGELFFGEGSRLTVL.

V and J are TRBV3-1 (or the pseudogene TRBV3-2) and TRBJ2-2; D perhaps matches TRBD1 (5 bases). The CDR3 consists of 14 residues. Germline-derived CDR1 and CDR2 are LGHDT and YNNKEL (reference sequence). Trimming shortened V by 5 bases and J by 4 bases, and 11 bases separated the two germline ends. The CDR3, as DNA: TGTGCCAGCAGCTTGGGGCCCTTCACCGGGGAGCTGTTTTTT. It codes for CASSLGPFTGELFF.

The chain carries TRBV7-2 and TRBJ1-3; the D gene is possibly TRBD1 (6 bases). Germline CDR1 reads SGHTA; CDR2 reads FQGNSA. The CDR3 has 17 residues. Trimming cost V 5 bases and J 0 bases, with 17 bases left between them. The CDR3 DNA reads as TGTGCCAGCAGCAAAAACAGGGACGCCATCTCTGGAAACACCATATATTTT. Its translation is CASSKNRDAISGNTIYF.

This clone was detected once. CDR3 protein: CAWNRVSTDTQYF. CDR3 bases: TGTGCCTGGAACAGGGTGAGCACAGATACGCAGTATTTT. The chain has TRBV30 and TRBJ2-3; possibly TRBD1 for D (6 bases). The CDR3 spans 13 residues. Germline V gene sequence: CDR1 GTSNPN, CDR2 SVGIG (reference sequence). Trimming removed 4 bases at V and 0 bases at J, with 8 bases between.

This chain uses TRBV2 with TRBJ1-5; 10 bases are a match to TRBD1. The ends lost 9 bases at V and 5 bases at J; junction bases unmatched: 7. CDR3 length equals 14 residues. Per the germline V gene, CDR1 is SNHLY and CDR2 is FYNNEI. As DNA, the CDR3 is TGTGCCAGTATGCCGGACAGGGGGTATCAGCCCCAGCATTTT. It yields the protein CASMPDRGYQPQHF.

This chain joins TRBV9 and TRBJ1-2; tentative D call: TRBD1 (5 bases). Germline V gene lookup returns CDR1 SGDLS and CDR2 YYNGEE. V was trimmed by 5 bases and J by 3 bases, leaving 14 bases between them. This CDR3 has 14 residues. CDR3 DNA: TGTGCCAGCAGAAGGACCGGGGGGTACTATGGCTACACCTTC. It specifies CASRRTGGYYGYTF.

The V and J genes are TRBV7-9 and TRBJ2-5; TRBD2 might be the D (6 bases). Trimming removed 1 base at V and 2 bases at J, with 14 bases between. The V gene's germline CDR1 is SEHNR and CDR2 FQNEAQ (reference sequence). CDR3 size: 16 residues. The CDR3 region is CASSLVVAVRQETQYF. For the CDR3, the DNA is TGTGCCAGCAGCTTAGTGGTAGCGGTCAGACAAGAGACCCAGTACTTC.

This chain joins TRBV24-1 and TRBJ2-1; 15 bases match TRBD2. With V trimmed by 3 bases and J by 4 bases, 6 bases remained unmatched. The V gene's germline CDR1 is KGHDR and CDR2 SFDVKD. The CDR3 is 18 residues long. CDR3 DNA: TGTGCCACCAGTGATCCTGGGACTAGCGGGGGGACATACAATGAGCAGTTCTTC. This sequence encodes CATSDPGTSGGTYNEQFF.

The chain is built from TRBV12-5 and TRBJ1-3; D not resolved. V lost 0 bases and J lost 0, with 12 bases in between. The CDR3 extends over 17 amino acids. CDR1 is LGHNT and CDR2 is FRNRAP in the germline V gene. CDR3 in DNA: TGTGCTAGTGGTTTGGTCGTCCGCGGTAGCTCTGGAAACACCATATATTTT. Translating gives CASGLVVRGSSGNTIYF.

J is TRBJ1-5 and V is TRBV19; 8 nucleotides match TRBD1. The CDR3 has 18 residues. V lost 7 bases, J lost 0 bases, and 14 bases stayed unmatched. Per the germline V gene, CDR1 is LNHDA and CDR2 is SQIVND (reference sequence). The CDR3 region is CASTFGQGRKYSNQPQHF. As DNA, the CDR3 is TGTGCCAGTACCTTCGGACAGGGCCGAAAATATAGCAATCAGCCCCAGCATTTT.

The chain joins TRBV25-1 to TRBJ2-3; TRBD1 is a possible D gene (6 bases). The CDR3 extends over 13 amino acids. From germline, CDR1 is MGHDK and CDR2 SYGVNS. Trimming took 6 bases from V and 1 from J, leaving 8 bases between them. CDR3 nucleotide sequence: TGTGCCAGCAGCAGGACAGGCACAGATACGCAGTATTTT. Amino acids: CASSRTGTDTQYF.

This chain joins TRBV6-6 and TRBJ1-3; the D is unclear. CDR1 is MNHNY, CDR2 SVGAGI, per germline (reference sequence). The CDR3 is 13 amino acids. With 7 bases removed from V and 4 bases from J, the gap between germline ends came to 11 bases. The CDR3 loop reads CASTLTGGNTIYF. The CDR3, as DNA: TGTGCCAGCACCCTTACGGGGGGAAACACCATATATTTT.

DNA of the CDR3: TGTGCCAGCAGCTCCCCGACCTCAGGGGGGACCGGGGAGCTGTTTTTT. Its translation: CASSSPTSGGTGELFF. The rearrangement joins TRBV7-9 to TRBJ2-2, with TRBD1 as a possible D gene (7 bases). Germline loops: CDR1 SEHNR, CDR2 FQNEAQ (reference sequence). The CDR3 runs to 16 residues. Trimming stripped 4 bases from V and 5 bases from J, with 17 bases between.

The rearrangement uses TRBV28 and TRBJ2-1, with 7 bases that match TRBD1. The CDR3 sequence is 12 residues long. Germline assignment: CDR1 MDHEN and CDR2 SYDVKM. V shed 4 bases and J 10 bases; nucleotides not matched to a gene: 4. Here the CDR3 reads CASSSDRIEQFF. CDR3 sequence (DNA): TGTGCCAGCAGTTCGGACAGGATCGAGCAGTTCTTC.

The chain employs TRBV21-1 and TRBJ1-5; TRBD1 is the table's D call and was not checked against the DNA. TRBV21-1 is listed as a pseudogene. The CDR3 consists of 13 residues. The CDR3 nucleotides read TGTGCCAGCGGACAGGGTTGGTGTGAGCCCCAGCATTTT. This translates into CASGQGWCEPQHF.

J is TRBJ2-1 and V is TRBV11-3; TRBD2 aligns across 8 bases. There are 13 residues in the CDR3. The V gene end was trimmed by 5 bases and the J gene end by 12 bases; junction bases not matched to a gene: 9. Per the germline V gene, CDR1 is SGHNT and CDR2 is YENEEA. The CDR3 reads CASSRGGSFAQFF. The DNA of the CDR3 is TGTGCCAGCAGCCGGGGGGGGAGTTTTGCGCAGTTCTTC.

The V and J genes are TRBV9 and TRBJ2-2; no clear D. In germline, CDR1 is SGDLS, CDR2 YYNGEE. This CDR3 has 14 residues. Trimming left V 0 bases short and J 6 bases short, with 9 bases between. CDR3 bases: TGTGCCAGCAGCGTAGGTTCTAGGTCCGGGGAGCTGTTTTTT. Residues: CASSVGSRSGELFF.

The gene calls are TRBV5-6 and TRBJ2-1, with TRBD2 identical over 7 bases. The J segment lost 7 bases and the V segment lost 0 bases, leaving 10 bases of the junction unmatched. Germline V gene lookup returns CDR1 SGHDT and CDR2 YYEEEE. There are 16 residues in the CDR3. The CDR3: CASSLGTSDTWNEQFF. CDR3 in DNA: TGTGCCAGCAGCTTGGGGACTAGTGACACGTGGAATGAGCAGTTCTTC.

The genes are TRBV6-5 and TRBJ2-7; 11 bases agree with TRBD1. V dropped 6 bases and J dropped 6; count of bases not matched to a gene: 7. The CDR3 is 14 residues long. Germline CDR1 and CDR2: MNHEY and SVGAGI. The CDR3: CASRRTGGIFEQYF. The CDR3 DNA reads as TGTGCCAGCAGGAGGACAGGGGGCATTTTCGAGCAGTACTTC.

This clone was seen more than once but under ten times. The V and J genes are TRBV24-1 and TRBJ1-5; D is undetermined. V lost 4 bases and J 6 bases, leaving 6 bases between the germline ends. Germline CDR1 KGHDR, CDR2 SFDVKD. The CDR3 length is 12 residues. CDR3 amino acids: CATSEGAQPQHF. The CDR3 DNA reads as TGTGCCACCAGTGAGGGAGCTCAGCCCCAGCATTTT.

This chain links TRBV5-4 with TRBJ2-1; perhaps TRBD1 as D (6 bases). The germline gives CDR1 SGHNT, CDR2 YYREEE (reference sequence). V lost 4 bases and J 7 bases, leaving 21 bases between the germline ends. The CDR3 is made up of 16 amino acids. Here the CDR3 reads CASSREVRGGKNEQFF. CDR3 nucleotides: TGTGCCAGCAGCAGGGAAGTCAGGGGTGGGAAGAATGAGCAGTTCTTC.

The rearrangement uses TRBV28 and TRBJ2-6; D unclear. The CDR3 spans 15 residues. Germline V lookup: CDR1 MDHEN, CDR2 SYDVKM. Trimming took off 7 bases at V and 0 bases at J, with 10 bases between the two ends. CDR3 nucleotide sequence: TGTGCCAGCACCCCTCCGAGCTCTGGGGCCAACGTCCTGACTTTC. This translates into CASTPPSSGANVLTF. Full variable domain (missing parts from reference TRBV28 and TRBJ2-6): DVKVTQSSRYLVKRTGEKVFLECVQDMDHENMFWYRQDPGLGLRLIYFSYDVKMKEKGDIPEGYSVSREKKERFSLILESASTNQTSMYLCASTPPSSGANVLTFGAGSRLTVL.